The T cell receptor beta chain under discussion was sequenced for a study of a mutant IDH1 vaccine in newly diagnosed glioma. About the research overall: Of the patients given treatment, roughly 60% were male and about 38% were female, and a mean age of approximately 40 years was recorded. It was radiotherapy, temozolomide, or both that patients received previously, with most receiving both.

The method was immunoSEQ multiplex PCR; TCRdb's version includes in-frame clones alone and lacks a portion of them. The repertoire holds about 51,000 clones, with 65% to 80% as singletons. The study, taken as a whole, reports: Changes in top peripheral clonotypes did not appear linked to pseudoprogression.

The CDR3 is 12 residues long. The V end was cut by 5 bases, the J end by 7 bases, with 9 bases between. Per germline, CDR1 LNHDA and CDR2 SQIVND (reference sequence). For this clone: The target antigen is unknown.

Time point defined: baseline, week 1 (first vaccination visit). Treatment described: pre-vaccination baseline after standard-of-care therapy. Each astrocytoma in the donors was new, WHO grade 3 or 4, IDH1-mutant and ATRX-lost. The J gene is TRBJ1-5, the V gene TRBV19; maybe TRBD1 (6 bases). The source is a woman aged 40 to 49 with glioma. The sample was PBMCs, taken from a glioma patient treated with radiotherapy, temozolomide or both. Here the CDR3 DNA reads TGTGCCAGTAGTTTCGGGGGCCAGCCCCAGCATTTT. Residues: CASSFGGQPQHF.